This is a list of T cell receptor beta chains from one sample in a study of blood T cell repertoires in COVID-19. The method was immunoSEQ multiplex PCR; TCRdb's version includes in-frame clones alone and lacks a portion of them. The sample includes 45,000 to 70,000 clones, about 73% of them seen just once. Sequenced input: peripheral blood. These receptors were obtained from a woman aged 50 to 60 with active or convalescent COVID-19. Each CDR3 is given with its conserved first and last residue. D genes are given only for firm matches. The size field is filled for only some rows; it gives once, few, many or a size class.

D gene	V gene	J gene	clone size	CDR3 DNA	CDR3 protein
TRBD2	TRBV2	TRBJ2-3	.	TGTGCCAGCAAGTTAGAACTAGCGGGAGGGACAGATACGCAGTATTTT	CASKLELAGGTDTQYF
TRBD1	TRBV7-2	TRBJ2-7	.	TGTGCCAGCAGCCGGGACAGGGGTCGCGAGCAGTACTTC	CASSRDRGREQYF
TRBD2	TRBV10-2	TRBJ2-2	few	TGCGCCAGCTGCACGGGAGGGCACACCGGGGAGCTGTTTTTT	CASCTGGHTGELFF
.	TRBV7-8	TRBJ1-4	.	TGTGCCAGCAGCCTACAGACAGTAACTAATGAAAAACTGTTTTTT	CASSLQTVTNEKLFF
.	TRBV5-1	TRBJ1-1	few	TGCGCCAGCAGCGCACTAACGAACACTGAAGCTTTCTTT	CASSALTNTEAFF
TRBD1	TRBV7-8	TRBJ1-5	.	TGTGCCAGCAGCTTAGACACAGGGGGAGGCAATCAGCCCCAGCATTTT	CASSLDTGGGNQPQHF
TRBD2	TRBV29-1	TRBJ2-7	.	TGCAGCGTTGTGGGGACTAGCGGGAGAGGAGAGCAGTACTTC	CSVVGTSGRGEQYF
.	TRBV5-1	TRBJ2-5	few	TGCGCCAGCAGCTGGCGGGAAAGGGTTGAGACCCAGTACTTC	CASSWRERVETQYF
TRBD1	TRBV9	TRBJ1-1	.	TGTGCCAGCAGCGTAGATGGGCAGGGGGAAGGAGCTTTCTTT	CASSVDGQGEGAFF
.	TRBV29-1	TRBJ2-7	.	TGCAGCGTTGACAGGGGACGCGAGCAGTACTTC	CSVDRGREQYF
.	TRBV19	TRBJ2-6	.	TGTGCCAGTAGTTCGCTGGGCCGGGGGGCCAACGTCCTGACTTTC	CASSSLGRGANVLTF
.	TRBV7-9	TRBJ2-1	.	TGTGCCAGCAGCTCATTACGGGATTGGGGATACAATGAGCAGTTCTTC	CASSSLRDWGYNEQFF
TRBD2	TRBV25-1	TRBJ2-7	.	TGTGCCAGCAGTCCGACTAGCGCCTACGAGCAGTACTTC	CASSPTSAYEQYF
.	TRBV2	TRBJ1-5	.	TGTGCCAGCAGTGATCCGGGTTTGAATAGCAATCAGCCCCAGCATTTT	CASSDPGLNSNQPQHF
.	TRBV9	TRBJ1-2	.	TGTGCCAGCAGCGTAGGGACAGAAAACTATGGCTACACCTTC	CASSVGTENYGYTF
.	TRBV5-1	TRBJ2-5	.	TGCGCCAGCAGCTTGGGGGGAGCAAGGCAAGAGACCCAGTACTTC	CASSLGGARQETQYF
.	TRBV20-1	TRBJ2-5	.	TGCACTTTACCTAGAGAGACCCAGTACTTC	CTLPRETQYF
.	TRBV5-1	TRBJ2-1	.	TGCGCCAGCAGCACAACGCAGGCGGGCTCCTACAATGAGCAGTTCTTC	CASSTTQAGSYNEQFF
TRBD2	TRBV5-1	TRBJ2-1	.	TGCGCCAGCAGCTTGCAAGCTAGCGGGAGTTTAAATGAGCAGTTCTTC	CASSLQASGSLNEQFF
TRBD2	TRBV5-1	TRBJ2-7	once	TGCGCCAGCAGCTTAGCGGGAGGGACCTACGAGCAGTACTTC	CASSLAGGTYEQYF
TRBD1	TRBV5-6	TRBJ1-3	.	TGTGCCAGCAGCTCACCGACAGGGAAGGGAAACACCATATATTTT	CASSSPTGKGNTIYF
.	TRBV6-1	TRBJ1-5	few	TGTGCCAGCAGTGAAATGTACAGGAGCAATCAGCCCCAGCATTTT	CASSEMYRSNQPQHF
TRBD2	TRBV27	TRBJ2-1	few	TGTGCCAGCAGTCTTAGCGGGAGGGCCCCGTTGATTGAGCAGTTCTTC	CASSLSGRAPLIEQFF
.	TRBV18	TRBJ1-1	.	TGTGCCAGCTCACTCCGGGGGGACGCTGAAGCTTTCTTT	CASSLRGDAEAFF
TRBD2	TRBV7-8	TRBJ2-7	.	TGTGCCAGCAGCCCGGGACTAGCTCCGTACGAGCAGTACTTC	CASSPGLAPYEQYF
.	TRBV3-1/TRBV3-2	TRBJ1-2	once	TGTGCCAGCAGCCAATTATCAGGGATGGGCTATGGCTACACCTTC	CASSQLSGMGYGYTF
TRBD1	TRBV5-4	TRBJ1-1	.	TGTGCCAGCAGCTGGGACAGGGACACTGAAGCTTTCTTT	CASSWDRDTEAFF
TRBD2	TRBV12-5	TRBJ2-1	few	TGTGCTAGTGGTTTGACGGGAGGGCCACGCAATGAGCAGTTCTTC	CASGLTGGPRNEQFF
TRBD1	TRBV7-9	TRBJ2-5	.	TGTGCCAGCAGTCCCGGGGTGACAGGGGTAGAGACCCAGTACTTC	CASSPGVTGVETQYF
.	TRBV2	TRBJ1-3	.	TGTGCCAGCAGTGTGCAGGGCTCTGGAAACACCATATATTTT	CASSVQGSGNTIYF
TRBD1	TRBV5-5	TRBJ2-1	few	TGTGCCAGCAGCCCGGGACAGAAGCCCTACAATGAGCAGTTCTTC	CASSPGQKPYNEQFF
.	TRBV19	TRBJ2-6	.	TGTGCCAGTAGCGCTGGGGCCAACGTCCTGACTTTC	CASSAGANVLTF
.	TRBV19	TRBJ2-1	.	TGTGCCAGTAGTATCGGGGGGGGACAGGGTAGAAACAATGAGCAGTTCTTC	CASSIGGGQGRNNEQFF
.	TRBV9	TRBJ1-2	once	TGTGCCAGCAGCGTATTAGGGCCCGGGGATGGCTACACCTTC	CASSVLGPGDGYTF
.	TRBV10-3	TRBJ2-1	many	TGTGCCATCAGTGTCGACAGGTTAGATGAGCAGTTCTTC	CAISVDRLDEQFF
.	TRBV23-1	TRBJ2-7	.	TGCGCCAGCAGTCAATTCCAGGGTCTCCATCGAACCTACGAGCAGTACTTC	CASSQFQGLHRTYEQYF
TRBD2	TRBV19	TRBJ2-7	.	TGTGCCAGTAGTCCCCCCATGGCGGGGACTAATTTGGGGCAGTACTTC	CASSPPMAGTNLGQYF
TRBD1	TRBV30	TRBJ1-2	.	TGTGCCTGGAGGGGGACAGGGGTCCCGAACTATGGCTACACCTTC	CAWRGTGVPNYGYTF
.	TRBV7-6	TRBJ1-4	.	TGTGCCAGCAGCTTTAGGACCCAGGGATTCCATGAAAAACTGTTTTTT	CASSFRTQGFHEKLFF
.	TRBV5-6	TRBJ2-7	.	TGTGCCAGCAGCTTGTTCGGCAGAGGCGAGCAGTACTTC	CASSLFGRGEQYF
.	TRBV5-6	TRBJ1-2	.	TGTGCCAGCAGCTTGTTAGGGCAGGGCCATGGCTACACCTTC	CASSLLGQGHGYTF
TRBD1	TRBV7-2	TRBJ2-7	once	TGTGCCAGCAGCTATTCAGGGACAGGGGCCTCTGGGGAGCAGTACTTC	CASSYSGTGASGEQYF
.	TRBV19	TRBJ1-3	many	TGTGCCAGTGGTACAGGGTCCGGAAACACCATATATTTT	CASGTGSGNTIYF
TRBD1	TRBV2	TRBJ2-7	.	TGTGCCAGCAGTGGAATTTGGACAGGACCTTCCTACGAGCAGTACTTC	CASSGIWTGPSYEQYF
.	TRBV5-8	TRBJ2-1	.	TGTGCCAGCAGCTTGTTCCGGGATGAGCAGTTCTTC	CASSLFRDEQFF
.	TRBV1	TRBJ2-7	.	TGCACCAGCAGCCCCCTGAAGACTAGCGGGAGTGGGTACTTC	CTSSPLKTSGSGYF
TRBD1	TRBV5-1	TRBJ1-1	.	TGCGCCAGCAGCCAGGGGGTCGGTGCCGAAGCTTTCTTT	CASSQGVGAEAFF
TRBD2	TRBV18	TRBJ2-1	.	TGTGCCAGCTCACTGACTAGCGGGAGGGCCGTGAATGAGCAGTTCTTC	CASSLTSGRAVNEQFF
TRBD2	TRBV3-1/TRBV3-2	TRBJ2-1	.	TGTGCCAGCAGCACCACTAGCGGTGGATTCTACAATGAGCAGTTCTTC	CASSTTSGGFYNEQFF
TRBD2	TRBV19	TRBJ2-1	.	TGTGCCAGTAGTTCGGGACTAGCGGGAGGTGATGAGCAGTTCTTC	CASSSGLAGGDEQFF
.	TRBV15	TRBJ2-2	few	TGTGCCACCAGCAGAGATCGGGCAGGGGAGACCGGGGAGCTGTTTTTT	CATSRDRAGETGELFF
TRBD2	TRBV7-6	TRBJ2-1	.	TGTGCCAGCAGCTCTTCCGGGGGTAGCGGGAGTTACAATGAGCAGTTCTTC	CASSSSGGSGSYNEQFF
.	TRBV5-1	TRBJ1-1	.	TGCGCCAGCAGGGTAATCAAGGGGAACCTTAACACTGAAGCTTTCTTT	CASRVIKGNLNTEAFF